This paragraph covers one T cell receptor beta chain sequence. This record comes from a study of control samples from healthy donors and cancer patients. The CDR3 consists of 16 residues. The V end lost 3 bases, the J end lost 0 bases, and 12 bases lay between the germline ends. Germline CDR1 is MDHEN and CDR2 is SYDVKM. Profiling relied on immunoSEQ multiplex PCR, and the TCRdb table lists in-frame clones only, not all of them. The table records 25,000 to 30,000 clones, about 83% of them present only once. The sequencing input was PBMCs. The receptor's source is a woman between 35 and 50 years old with lung cancer. The chain has TRBV28 and TRBJ1-5, with D tentatively TRBD1 (5 bases). CDR3 nucleotides: TGTGCCAGCAGTTTGTACGGGACTTATAGCAATCAGCCCCAGCATTTT. It is translated as CASSLYGTYSNQPQHF.